This T cell receptor (beta chain) derives from a study of control samples from healthy donors and cancer patients. The CDR3 is 11 residues long. Between the trimmed V and J ends, which lost 2 bases and 5 bases, there was a span of 4 bases. Looked up from germline, CDR1 is SGHRS and CDR2 is YFSETQ. TCRdb's table, derived via immunoSEQ multiplex PCR, lists solely in-frame clones and lacks some. The sample lists about 140,000 clones, roughly 92% occurring once. The V gene is TRBV5-1, the J gene TRBJ2-5; unclear D gene. The sequenced sample was blood. The sequence came from a man in his forties in good health. This CDR3 is CASSFMETQYF. The CDR3 DNA reads as TGCGCCAGCAGCTTCATGGAGACCCAGTACTTC.